Listed below are T cell receptor beta chains from one sample, sequenced in a study of T cells in localized non-small cell lung cancer. The data were produced by immunoSEQ multiplex PCR, yet TCRdb's version contains in-frame clones alone and is incomplete. In the table there are approximately 2,500 clones, roughly 23% of which are singletons. The starting material was lung tumor tissue, obtained before any cancer treatment. Every receptor here comes from an older female donor with stage III lung adenocarcinoma. Both conserved end residues are part of each CDR3. The order of the fields is clone size, CDR3 length, J gene, V gene, D gene, CDR3 DNA, CDR3 protein. A D gene is named only where the DNA matches it firmly. Some rows mark clone size as missing; the rest say once, few, many or name a class of expanded clone.

abundance: NA; len: 14; j_gene: TRBJ2-7; v_gene: TRBV29-1; d_gene: TRBD1; CDR3nt: TGCAGCGCCCTACCGGGACAGGGAAACTACGAGCAGTACTTC; CDR3aa: CSALPGQGNYEQYF
abundance: NA; len: 14; j_gene: TRBJ2-5; v_gene: TRBV15; d_gene: TRBD1; CDR3nt: TGTGCCACCAGCGGCGACAGGGGAGGAGAGACCCAGTACTTC; CDR3aa: CATSGDRGGETQYF
abundance: NA; len: 13; j_gene: TRBJ2-7; v_gene: TRBV18; d_gene: NA; CDR3nt: TGTGCCAGCTCACCGCAGGGGAACTACGAGCAGTACTTC; CDR3aa: CASSPQGNYEQYF
abundance: NA; len: 14; j_gene: TRBJ2-1; v_gene: TRBV19; d_gene: NA; CDR3nt: TGTGCCAGTAAGGCCTATAACACGATGAATGAGCAGTTCTTC; CDR3aa: CASKAYNTMNEQFF
abundance: few; len: 16; j_gene: TRBJ2-2; v_gene: TRBV5-1; d_gene: TRBD2; CDR3nt: TGCGCCAGCAGCCAAGAGCTAGCGGGAGGGCCCGGGGAGCTGTTTTTT; CDR3aa: CASSQELAGGPGELFF
abundance: few; len: 14; j_gene: TRBJ2-3; v_gene: TRBV11-3; d_gene: TRBD2; CDR3nt: TGTGCCAGCAGCTCCCCGGCGGGAGGGGATACGCAGTATTTT; CDR3aa: CASSSPAGGDTQYF
abundance: NA; len: 19; j_gene: TRBJ1-3; v_gene: TRBV11-3; d_gene: TRBD1; CDR3nt: TGTGCCAGCAGCTTAGTCGCCCCGGACAGGTTATCCTCTGGAAACACCATATATTTT; CDR3aa: CASSLVAPDRLSSGNTIYF
abundance: few; len: 14; j_gene: TRBJ2-7; v_gene: TRBV9; d_gene: TRBD2; CDR3nt: TGTGCCACCTCTTCTAGCGGAGTTACCTACGAGCAGTACTTC; CDR3aa: CATSSSGVTYEQYF
abundance: NA; len: 15; j_gene: TRBJ1-4; v_gene: TRBV11-3; d_gene: TRBD1; CDR3nt: TGTGCCAGCAGCTCCTCCGGGACAGCTAATGAAAAACTGTTTTTT; CDR3aa: CASSSSGTANEKLFF
abundance: NA; len: 13; j_gene: TRBJ2-1; v_gene: TRBV28; d_gene: TRBD2; CDR3nt: TGTGCCAGCAACTCAGCGGGAGGAAATGAGCAGTTCTTC; CDR3aa: CASNSAGGNEQFF
abundance: NA; len: 16; j_gene: TRBJ1-5; v_gene: TRBV18; d_gene: TRBD1; CDR3nt: TGTGCCAGCTCCGCTCGCGACAGGGGGCCCAATCAGCCCCAGCATTTT; CDR3aa: CASSARDRGPNQPQHF
abundance: NA; len: 14; j_gene: TRBJ1-2; v_gene: TRBV6-8; d_gene: NA; CDR3nt: TGTGCCAGCAGTTTTGCGGCGGATAACTATGGCTACACCTTC; CDR3aa: CASSFAADNYGYTF
abundance: NA; len: 15; j_gene: TRBJ1-2; v_gene: TRBV19; d_gene: TRBD1; CDR3nt: TGTGCCAGTAGTATAGGAGGACAGGGGATCGGTCTACGTTCGTTC; CDR3aa: CASSIGGQGIGLRSF
abundance: NA; len: 13; j_gene: TRBJ2-3; v_gene: TRBV9; d_gene: NA; CDR3nt: TGTGCCAGCAGGACCACAACGTACGATACGCAGTATTTT; CDR3aa: CASRTTTYDTQYF
abundance: few; len: 15; j_gene: TRBJ2-3; v_gene: TRBV19; d_gene: TRBD2; CDR3nt: TGTGCCAGTAGTAGGCTAGCGGGAATATCAGATACGCAGTATTTT; CDR3aa: CASSRLAGISDTQYF
abundance: NA; len: 15; j_gene: TRBJ2-1; v_gene: TRBV28; d_gene: NA; CDR3nt: TGTGCCAGCAGTTTCGGGGCGAGGAGGGGGCCAGAGCAGTTCTTC; CDR3aa: CASSFGARRGPEQFF
abundance: NA; len: 13; j_gene: TRBJ2-6; v_gene: TRBV28; d_gene: NA; CDR3nt: TGTGCCAGCAGCGGGGCTGGGGCCAACGTCCTGACTTTC; CDR3aa: CASSGAGANVLTF
abundance: NA; len: 14; j_gene: TRBJ2-2; v_gene: TRBV9; d_gene: NA; CDR3nt: TGTGCCAGCAGCGTAAAGGGGACCACCGGGGAGCTGTTTTTT; CDR3aa: CASSVKGTTGELFF
abundance: few; len: 14; j_gene: TRBJ2-7; v_gene: TRBV11-3; d_gene: NA; CDR3nt: TGTGCCAGCAGCTGGGAGCGGACAGAAGGCGAGCAGTACTTC; CDR3aa: CASSWERTEGEQYF
abundance: few; len: 14; j_gene: TRBJ2-2; v_gene: TRBV11-3; d_gene: NA; CDR3nt: TGTGCCAGCAGCTTAGAATCAGGAGCCGGGGAGCTGTTTTTT; CDR3aa: CASSLESGAGELFF
abundance: NA; len: 17; j_gene: TRBJ1-2; v_gene: TRBV28; d_gene: NA; CDR3nt: TGTGCCAGCAGTTTATATCCGCCTTTGGGAGGGGCTTTTGGCTACACCTTC; CDR3aa: CASSLYPPLGGAFGYTF
abundance: NA; len: 15; j_gene: TRBJ2-7; v_gene: TRBV19; d_gene: NA; CDR3nt: TGTGCCAGTAGTATAGAACCCGGAGGTTCCTACGAGCAGTACTTC; CDR3aa: CASSIEPGGSYEQYF
abundance: medium-sized; len: 15; j_gene: TRBJ2-7; v_gene: TRBV10-3; d_gene: NA; CDR3nt: TGTGCCATCAGTGAGGAGGAGGGCAGATCCTACGAGCAGTACTTC; CDR3aa: CAISEEEGRSYEQYF
abundance: NA; len: 14; j_gene: TRBJ2-1; v_gene: TRBV11-3; d_gene: NA; CDR3nt: TGTGCCAGCAGCCGCAGGGGAGCGATGGATGAGCAGTTCTTC; CDR3aa: CASSRRGAMDEQFF
abundance: few; len: 13; j_gene: TRBJ1-1; v_gene: TRBV6-8; d_gene: TRBD1; CDR3nt: TGTGCCAGCAGCGTCCCGGGACAGGGACCAGCTTTCTTT; CDR3aa: CASSVPGQGPAFF
abundance: few; len: 14; j_gene: TRBJ2-3; v_gene: TRBV2; d_gene: NA; CDR3nt: TGTGCCTCCCGGACAGACTTAAGCACAGATACGCAGTATTTT; CDR3aa: CASRTDLSTDTQYF
abundance: NA; len: 14; j_gene: TRBJ2-1; v_gene: TRBV6-8; d_gene: TRBD2; CDR3nt: TGTGCCAGCACCGGACTAGCGGGAGAAAGAGAGCAGTTCTTC; CDR3aa: CASTGLAGEREQFF
abundance: few; len: 12; j_gene: TRBJ2-1; v_gene: TRBV6-8; d_gene: TRBD1; CDR3nt: TGTGCCAGCAGCCTCAGGGGGAATGAGCAGTTCTTC; CDR3aa: CASSLRGNEQFF
abundance: medium-sized; len: 15; j_gene: TRBJ2-7; v_gene: TRBV6-8; d_gene: NA; CDR3nt: TGTGCCACCTCTCTTCTAGCGCCCAACTCCTACGAGCAGTACTTC; CDR3aa: CATSLLAPNSYEQYF
abundance: NA; len: 13; j_gene: TRBJ2-5; v_gene: TRBV18; d_gene: NA; CDR3nt: TGTGCCAGCTCACCACTACAGCAAGAGACCCAGTACTTC; CDR3aa: CASSPLQQETQYF
abundance: NA; len: 13; j_gene: TRBJ1-1; v_gene: TRBV9; d_gene: NA; CDR3nt: TGTGCCAGCAGCGTAGGTAGGGACACTGAAGCTTTCTTT; CDR3aa: CASSVGRDTEAFF
abundance: few; len: 12; j_gene: TRBJ1-2; v_gene: TRBV28; d_gene: NA; CDR3nt: TGTGCCAGCACTTCCACTAACTATGGCTACACCTTC; CDR3aa: CASTSTNYGYTF
abundance: NA; len: 15; j_gene: TRBJ2-7; v_gene: TRBV4-1; d_gene: NA; CDR3nt: TGCGCCAGCAGCCAAGCCCCCGGATCCCCCTACGAGCAGTACTTC; CDR3aa: CASSQAPGSPYEQYF
abundance: NA; len: 13; j_gene: TRBJ1-5; v_gene: TRBV10-2; d_gene: NA; CDR3nt: TGCGCCAGCAGTGTAGGGCGGGACCAGCCCCAGCATTTT; CDR3aa: CASSVGRDQPQHF